Included here is one TCR beta chain sequence, with context. As processed by the authors: Estimated nucleated cell counts came from reference gene primer amplification. Only in-frame clones appear in the TCRdb table, and some are missing; sequencing was by immunoSEQ multiplex PCR. That table is the source of V, J and clone size, and D and trimming were worked out from the DNA. The sample includes 150,000 or so clones, about four fifths of them seen just once. This specimen belongs to a study of blood T cell repertoires in COVID-19. Study background: Collection of acute and convalescent COVID-19 samples took place in the United States, Italy and Spain.

It was during active infection that Seattle patients were enrolled and then longitudinally followed. The V and J ends lost 2 bases and 4 bases respectively, with 11 bases between them. Germline V CDR1 and CDR2: SGHAT, FQNNGV. The CDR3 is made up of 15 amino acids. The genes are TRBV11-2 and TRBJ1-4, with D possibly matching TRBD1 (6 bases). Source material: peripheral blood. The sequence came from a woman aged 55-70 years with COVID-19, enrolled during active disease. The CDR3 DNA is TGTGCCAGCAGCTTAAATGGCAGGGGTAATGAAAAACTGTTTTTT. This codes for CASSLNGRGNEKLFF. The variable domain in full, completed from reference TRBV11-2 and TRBJ1-4, reads EAGVAQSPRYKIIEKRQSVAFWCNPISGHATLYWYQQILGQGPKLLIQFQNNGVVDDSQLPKDRFSAERLKGVDSTLKIQPAKLEDSAVYLCASSLNGRGNEKLFFGSGTQLSVL.